The rows below give T cell receptor beta chains drawn from one sample of a study of cytomegalovirus exposure and HLA in healthy donors. Libraries were prepared by immunoSEQ multiplex PCR; TCRdb keeps only in-frame clonotypes and omits some of them. Among about 230,000 clones listed, around 89% were seen once. The material sequenced was PBMCs. Receptors originate from a woman aged 18-29 years in good health and CMV-seronegative. Both conserved end residues are part of each CDR3. The D gene is left open where the match is weak. Not all rows give a size; the values are once, few, many and, for expanded clones, a class.

TRBJ2-7 | TRBD1 | TRBV5-5 | NA | TGTGCCAGCAGCCCCCGACCGGGACAGGGTTCCGAGCAGTACTTC | CASSPRPGQGSEQYF
TRBJ2-7 | NA | TRBV2 | NA | TGTGCCAGCAATGACCCCTCCGGGGAGCAGTACTTC | CASNDPSGEQYF
TRBJ2-7 | NA | TRBV7-9 | NA | TGTGCCAGCAGTAGACAGGGAGGCTACGAGCAGTACTTC | CASSRQGGYEQYF
TRBJ2-7 | TRBD2 | TRBV14 | once | TGTGCCAGCAGCCAAGCGGGGGGAATTTCTTACGAGCAGTACTTC | CASSQAGGISYEQYF
TRBJ1-5 | NA | TRBV5-6 | NA | TGTGCCAGCAGCTTGTTCAGGGAGGGCAATCAGCCCCAGCATTTT | CASSLFREGNQPQHF
TRBJ2-3 | TRBD2 | TRBV7-2 | NA | TGTGCCAGCAGCTTGATGGGACTAGGTCCAGATACGCAGTATTTT | CASSLMGLGPDTQYF
TRBJ1-1 | TRBD1 | TRBV4-2 | NA | TGTGCCAGCAGCCAAGCGGACAGGGTGAACACTGAAGCTTTCTTT | CASSQADRVNTEAFF
TRBJ2-5 | TRBD2 | TRBV30 | NA | TGTGCCTGGAGTAGGCTAGCGGAAGAGACCCAGTACTTC | CAWSRLAEETQYF
TRBJ1-1 | NA | TRBV5-6 | NA | TGTGCCAGCAGTTCTGACCCGGGGGAAGCTTTCTTT | CASSSDPGEAFF
TRBJ2-1 | TRBD2 | TRBV5-1 | NA | TGCGCCAGCACCTCCGGGGCGGGAGCCCTAAATGAGCAGTTCTTC | CASTSGAGALNEQFF
TRBJ2-2 | NA | TRBV4-3 | NA | TGCGCCAGCAGCCACGCTCCTCCGGGGGGGCAGGGGGACACCGGGGAGCTGTTTTTT | CASSHAPPGGQGDTGELFF
TRBJ1-2 | NA | TRBV4-3 | NA | TGCGCCAGCAGCCAAGCTACAGCTTACTATGGCTACACCTTC | CASSQATAYYGYTF
TRBJ1-1 | NA | TRBV6-1 | NA | TGTGCCAGCAGCGAACCCCCGGACATGGGCACTGAAGCTTTCTTT | CASSEPPDMGTEAFF
TRBJ2-5 | TRBD1 | TRBV11-2 | NA | TGTGCCAGCAGCCCCCGGACAGGTTGGGGAGAGACCCAGTACTTC | CASSPRTGWGETQYF
TRBJ1-4 | NA | TRBV11-2 | NA | TGTGCCAGCAGCCGTTTGGGGGGGGGTACGGCTAATGAAAAACTGTTTTTT | CASSRLGGGTANEKLFF
TRBJ1-2 | NA | TRBV5-5 | NA | TGTGCCAGCAGCTTGGATTTAGGTCAGACTTTCTATGGCTACACCTTC | CASSLDLGQTFYGYTF
TRBJ2-3 | TRBD1 | TRBV27 | NA | TGTGCCAGCAGTTCAACTTGGACAGGAACCACAGATACGCAGTATTTT | CASSSTWTGTTDTQYF
TRBJ2-7 | TRBD2 | TRBV7-2 | NA | TGTGCCAGCAGCCCAAGAGCGGGAGGGAACGCCGAGCAGTACTTC | CASSPRAGGNAEQYF
TRBJ2-3 | TRBD2 | TRBV7-9 | once | TGTGCCAGCAGCTTGGCGGGAGGGACCCCGGCCCTTGTCGTGCAGTATTTT | CASSLAGGTPALVVQYF
TRBJ2-1 | NA | TRBV10-1 | NA | TGCGCCACCCATCCCAATCTTCAGCGGGTAGCCTACAATGAGCAGTTCTTC | CATHPNLQRVAYNEQFF
TRBJ1-1 | NA | TRBV7-9 | few | TGTGCCAGCAGCTCCAGGGGACCGACTGAAGCTTTCTTT | CASSSRGPTEAFF
TRBJ2-1 | NA | TRBV4-3 | NA | TGCGCCAGCAGCCAATTACTAGAGAATGAGCAGTTCTTC | CASSQLLENEQFF
TRBJ2-7 | NA | TRBV2 | NA | TGTGCCAGCAGGGGGGCCGGGACACCAAGCTACGAGCAGTACTTC | CASRGAGTPSYEQYF
TRBJ1-6 | NA | TRBV14 | NA | TGTGCCAGCAGCCAAGCTGGCAGGAATTCACCCCTCCACTTT | CASSQAGRNSPLHF
TRBJ1-1 | TRBD1 | TRBV16 | NA | TGTGCCAGCAGCCTGGGACAGCTGAAGAACACTGAAGCTTTCTTT | CASSLGQLKNTEAFF
TRBJ1-2 | NA | TRBV10-3 | NA | TGTGCCATCAGTGAAATCGCGGATGCTCCTAACTATGGCTACACCTTC | CAISEIADAPNYGYTF
TRBJ1-1 | NA | TRBV10-3 | NA | TGTGCCATCAGTGGGGGCCCCTTGCAGACTGAAGCTTTCTTT | CAISGGPLQTEAFF
TRBJ1-1 | TRBD1 | TRBV9 | NA | TGTGCCAGCAGCGATTCCGCCAGGGGGGACACTGAAGCTTTCTTT | CASSDSARGDTEAFF
TRBJ1-2 | TRBD1 | TRBV27 | NA | TGTGCCAGCAGTCCGAGTCGGGGACAGGTCGGTTTGATGAGCTACACCTTC | CASSPSRGQVGLMSYTF
TRBJ2-3 | TRBD1 | TRBV6-4 | once | TGTGCCAGCAGGGACAGGGGGCGGACAGATACGCAGTATTTT | CASRDRGRTDTQYF